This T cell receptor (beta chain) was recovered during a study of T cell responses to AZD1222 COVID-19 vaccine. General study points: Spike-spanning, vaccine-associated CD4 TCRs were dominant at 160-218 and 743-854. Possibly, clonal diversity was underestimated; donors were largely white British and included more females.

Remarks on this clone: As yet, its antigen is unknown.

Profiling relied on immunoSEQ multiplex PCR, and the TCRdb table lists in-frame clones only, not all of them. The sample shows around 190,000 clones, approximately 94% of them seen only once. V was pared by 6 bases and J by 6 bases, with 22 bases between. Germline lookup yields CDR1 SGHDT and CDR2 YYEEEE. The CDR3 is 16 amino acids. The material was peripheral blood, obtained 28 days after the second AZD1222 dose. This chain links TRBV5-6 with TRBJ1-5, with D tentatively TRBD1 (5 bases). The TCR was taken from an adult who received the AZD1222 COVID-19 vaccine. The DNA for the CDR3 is TGTGCCAGCACCGTTAACACCAACATTGGGACTCAGCCCCAGCATTTT. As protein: CASTVNTNIGTQPQHF.